The 10 T cell receptor beta chains below come from one sample, sequenced in a study of blood T cell repertoires in COVID-19. The assay was immunoSEQ multiplex PCR, and TCRdb's table has in-frame clones only and misses some. Among around 140,000 clones listed, about 88% were seen once. The sequencing sample was made of PBMCs or T cells enriched from blood (not recorded which). The receptors stem from a man aged 35 to 55 with acute COVID-19.

The V and J genes are TRBV5-4 and TRBJ1-2; tentatively, D is TRBD1 (6 bases). Germline V gives CDR1 SGHNT, CDR2 YYREEE (reference sequence). The CDR3 extends over 18 amino acids. V gave up 4 bases and J gave up 1 base, with 23 bases separating them. The CDR3 here is CASSPFGTLLLSNYGYTF. CDR3 bases: TGTGCCAGCAGCCCTTTCGGGACACTTCTGCTGAGTAACTATGGCTACACCTTC.

The chain joins TRBV7-2 to TRBJ2-1; D unclear. The germline CDR1 and CDR2 sequences are SGHTA and FQGNSA. This CDR3 region has 13 residues. V gave up 5 bases and J gave up 10 bases, with 15 bases separating them. The CDR3 loop reads CASSPPHGGEQFF. The CDR3 DNA reads as TGTGCCAGCAGCCCACCTCATGGCGGAGAGCAGTTCTTC.

The chain is built from TRBV25-1 and TRBJ1-3; D is perhaps TRBD1 (5 bases). The CDR3 runs 12 residues. V was shortened by 7 bases and J by 4 bases, with 8 bases between the two germline ends. The germline gives CDR1 MGHDK, CDR2 SYGVNS. The CDR3 loop reads CASIDRGNTIYF. Written as DNA, the CDR3 is TGTGCCAGCATAGACAGAGGAAACACCATATATTTT.

The J gene is TRBJ1-5, the V gene TRBV7-2; 7 nucleotides line up with TRBD1. The germline V gene encodes CDR1 SGHTA and CDR2 FQGNSA. CDR3 length equals 14 residues. The V gene end was trimmed by 4 bases and the J gene end by 8 bases; junction bases not matched to a gene: 8. Written as DNA, the CDR3 is TGTGCCAGCAGCTCCCACGGGACAGAAGAGCCCCAGCATTTT. It translates to CASSSHGTEEPQHF.

This chain uses TRBV11-3 with TRBJ2-4, with D perhaps matching TRBD2 (5 bases). Trimming stripped 5 bases from V and 0 bases from J, with 14 bases between. CDR3 length: 16 residues. CDR1 and CDR2 from the germline V gene are SGHNT and YENEEA. Here the CDR3 reads CASSPGEGLAKNIQYF. CDR3 DNA sequence: TGTGCCAGCAGCCCGGGTGAGGGATTAGCCAAAAACATTCAGTACTTC.

The gene calls are TRBV6-5 and TRBJ2-7; 7 bases match TRBD2. Trimming cost V 5 bases and J 5 bases; bases outside gene matches: 12. This CDR3 region has 15 residues. Germline CDR1 MNHEY, CDR2 SVGAGI. The CDR3 DNA sequence: TGTGCCAGCAGTCCCCGCGGGAGACCTCCCGACGAGCAGTACTTC. Protein product: CASSPRGRPPDEQYF.

The CDR3 is CASSLMSPFSGNTIYF. DNA of the CDR3: TGCGCCAGCAGCTTGATGAGTCCCTTCTCTGGAAACACCATATATTTT. The chain couples TRBV5-1 to TRBJ1-3; unclear D gene. The V end lost 1 base, the J end lost 0 bases, and 11 bases lay between the germline ends. From germline, CDR1 is SGHRS and CDR2 YFSETQ. There are 16 residues in the CDR3.

The rearrangement uses TRBV12-5 and TRBJ1-1; the D is unclear. This CDR3 comprises 16 residues. In germline, CDR1 is LGHNT, CDR2 FRNRAP. The V gene lost 5 bases and the J gene lost 1 base, with 17 bases spanning the gap. For the CDR3, the DNA is TGTGCTAGTGGTGACACCTACCCCCTTACGAACACTGAAGCTTTCTTT. This translates into CASGDTYPLTNTEAFF. Looking up the rest from reference TRBV12-5 and TRBJ1-1 gives the full variable domain: DARVTQTPRHKVTEMGQEVTMRCQPILGHNTVFWYRQTMMQGLELLAYFRNRAPLDDSGMPKDRFSAEMPDATLATLKIQPSEPRDSAVYFCASGDTYPLTNTEAFFGQGTRLTVV.

V is TRBV28 and J is TRBJ1-4; weak D call: TRBD1 (6 bases). V gave up 7 bases and J gave up 14 bases, with 20 bases separating them. The CDR3 loop spans 13 amino acids. Germline values: CDR1 MDHEN, CDR2 SYDVKM. The CDR3 DNA is TGTGCCAGCACCGATGGCACAGGGAGGGTCCTGTTTTTT. This gives the protein CASTDGTGRVLFF.

The genes are TRBV28 and TRBJ2-7, with no clear D. Trimming stripped 2 bases from V and 2 bases from J, with 10 bases between. The CDR3 is 14 residues long. Germline values: CDR1 MDHEN, CDR2 SYDVKM. This chain's CDR3 is CASSLMGRAYEQYF. CDR3 nucleotide sequence: TGTGCCAGCAGTTTAATGGGCCGCGCCTACGAGCAGTACTTC. Combining the CDR3 with reference TRBV28 and TRBJ2-7 gives the whole variable domain DVKVTQSSRYLVKRTGEKVFLECVQDMDHENMFWYRQDPGLGLRLIYFSYDVKMKEKGDIPEGYSVSREKKERFSLILESASTNQTSMYLCASSLMGRAYEQYFGPGTRLTVT.